This T cell receptor (beta chain) was retrieved from a study of T cells in Graves' hyperthyroidism and ophthalmopathy (dated by TCRdb to about 2019). With regard to the full study: Peripheral blood was collected at initial diagnosis, before any treatment. To identify distinguishing TCR V-J signatures, a discovery cohort of roughly 100 patients was used, comprising some 45 with Graves' ophthalmopathy and approximately 58 with stable Graves' hyperthyroidism. An independent validation cohort of some 18 hyperthyroidism patients and about 16 patients who later progressed to ophthalmopathy tested prospective prediction of ophthalmopathy. The 100 discovery patients were randomly divided into training and test sets at a 7:3 ratio. Thyroid tissue and blood T-cell repertoires from several Graves' hyperthyroidism patients were also compared in the study. Once sampling was done, hyperthyroidism patients were given methimazole at a starting dose of 30 mg daily, whereas ophthalmopathy patients were given high-dose intravenous methylprednisolone. The paper reports TCR Vbeta CDR3 sequencing of about 140 peripheral blood samples: over 40 ophthalmopathy, about 75 hyperthyroidism and around 17 progressor patients. On the study overall, not on this receptor specifically: Blood samples also contained most of the expanded thyroid clonotypes (frequency above 0.001), which suggests that blood repertoires may reflect thyroid immune responses. A 13 V-J signature model separated ophthalmopathy from stable hyperthyroidism, with approximately 86% sensitivity and 81% to 83% specificity in cross-validation and 80%/75% in testing. No statistical method was used to set the sample size in advance, and investigators knew the group allocation. In validation, progression to ophthalmopathy was predicted by the model with more than 65% sensitivity and nearly 75% specificity, a median of approximately 6.5 months before onset.

Amplification of TCR beta CDR3 regions was carried out from RNA transcripts. A first-round RT-PCR of the TCR CDR3 used the HTBI primer set with the Qiagen OneStep RT-PCR kit. A second multiplex PCR round built the libraries, followed by size selection and purification. Sequencing of the libraries was done on an Illumina HiSeq2000 using paired-end 100 bp reads. The study's processing was this. SOAPnuke was used to process the raw data, removing reads that contained adapters or uncalled bases, had a mean Phred below 15, or lacked an exact match to the constant primer or identifier. COPE v1.2.5 was used to merge the high-quality paired reads, and each unique nucleotide sequence was defined as a clonotype. Clonotypes were aligned to IMGT TRBV, TRBD and TRBJ reference segments using MiTCR v1.1. The analysis included only V-J combinations with a frequency above 0.0001, which together covered over 98% of the repertoires. The TCS score was defined as the ratio of F50 (clonal expansion) to E x V (chaos), calculated using BLOSUM62-based TCRdist between CDR3 peptides within each V-J. Welch's t-statistics and random forest reduced just over 500 V-J features to 13, which were used in a naive Bayes classifier (R e1071). Using fastp trimming at Q25 and MiXCR clonotype assembly, TCRdb reanalyzed the public sequencing data and kept in-frame beta chains. Each record represents a unique CDR3 protein, reported with the most common genes and DNA among its rows. In this record, the V and J calls reflect TCRdb's handling and not the investigators' own analysis. This sample is represented by about 380,000 distinct CDR3 sequences; roughly 14% of them were singletons. Less than 25% of the sample rests with the top ten.

This clonotype was detected ten times or more. Its recognized antigen is unknown. It has no much larger one-base neighbor in the sample; base qualities were not kept. Hyperthyroidism patients were aged 18 to 65 years and newly diagnosed, with disease duration of less than 2 months. Exclusion was applied to patients with uncontrolled infections, other autoimmune diseases, pregnancy or lactation. Diagnoses relied on clinical symptoms, serum thyroxine and TRAb, thyroid ultrasound and orbital computed tomography. For progressor patients, blood was drawn at the first diagnosis of hyperthyroidism, before any ophthalmopathy symptoms had appeared. Ficoll-Paque density gradient centrifugation was used to isolate PBMCs from approximately 10 ml of fresh peripheral blood. Patients classed as progressors first received a Graves' hyperthyroidism diagnosis and then went on to develop ophthalmopathy during follow-up. Trizol reagent was used to extract total RNA, and RNA quality was then checked on an Agilent 2100 Bioanalyzer.

V drops 3 bases and J drops 2 bases, leaving 14 bases in between. From the cysteine through the phenylalanine, the CDR3 covers 14 amino acids. The CDR3 DNA has 42 bases and is translated from base 1. CDR1 DFQATT and CDR2 SNEGSKA are derived from the germline V gene (reference sequence). Sequencing was carried out using blood. Recombination joined TRBV20-1 with TRBJ2-7; a tentative D match to TRBD2 spans 6 bases. This TCR came from a man between 25 and 39 years old with Graves' hyperthyroidism that later progressed to Graves' ophthalmopathy. The CDR3 region reads CSASPRGTPYEQYF. The DNA sequence is as follows: TGCAGTGCTAGCCCCCGGGGGACCCCCTACGAGCAGTACTTC.